This paragraph reports one TCR beta chain. Its matching antigen is unknown. V lost 1 base, J lost 5 bases, and 11 bases lay in between. Germline V CDR1 and CDR2: KGHSH, LQKENI. The CDR3 has 14 residues. The data stem from a study of cytomegalovirus exposure and HLA in healthy donors. Study-wide results and limits: With further analysis later on, most CMV-associated TCR beta chains appeared HLA-restricted. In vitro experiments confirmed that a few CMV-associated chains were specific for CMV antigens. Later work found that TCR association rates differed between HLA loci; DRB1 had the most and HLA-C the fewest. Associated with cytomegalovirus, according to the listing, were 150 to 200 TCR beta chains.

The PCR had 60 Vbeta and 13 Jbeta primers. Sequencing used immunoSEQ multiplex PCR; TCRdb keeps in-frame clones, though not all of them. The sample contains under 200,000 clones, approximately 86% of which appear only once. This TCR came from a male donor in good health and CMV-seronegative. This chain connects TRBV18 to TRBJ1-1; D is perhaps TRBD1 (6 bases). Sequenced: PBMCs. The DNA for the CDR3 is TGTGCCAGCTCACCACGAGGGGGGGGGACTGAAGCTTTCTTT. Its protein product is CASSPRGGGTEAFF.